A single sample gave rise to the 21 T cell receptor beta chains below, sequenced in a study of blood T cells in healthy people across ages. Then a second PCR, running roughly 7 to 11 cycles, was carried out with a sample-barcoded 5' primer and a J-beta primer mix. TCRdb re-called the 5' RACE reads with MiXCR, one entry per CDR3 protein. Among over 700,000 distinct CDR3 sequences, 25% were seen once, and the ten largest hold 9.4%. Separately, the same data were catalogued under a study of T cells of mothers and their children.

Sequenced: blood. Source of these receptors: a boy aged 10-17 years in good health.

Only a few counts were recorded for this clonotype. This rearrangement joins TRBV24-1 to TRBJ1-2, with 10 bases that match TRBD1. The CDR3 has 15 amino acids. The junction had 6 bases not matched to a gene; V was cut back by 4 bases and J by 5 bases. The germline V gene encodes CDR1 KGHDR and CDR2 SFDVKD. CDR3: CATSDGRTGGYGYTF. In nucleotides, the CDR3 is TGTGCCACCAGTGACGGAAGGACAGGGGGTTATGGCTACACCTTC.

The chain's CDR3 is CASSSPWVYRRAQYF. The CDR3 region has the DNA TGTGCCAGCAGTTCCCCCTGGGTCTATCGGCGGGCCCAGTACTTC. The V and J genes are TRBV6-2 or TRBV6-3 and TRBJ2-5; weak D call: TRBD2 (5 bases). V gave up 4 bases and J gave up 9 bases, with 21 bases separating them. Looked up from germline, CDR1 is MNHEY and CDR2 is SVGEGT. This CDR3 contains 15 residues.

The chain carries TRBV28 and TRBJ2-3, with 14 bases matching TRBD2. Trimming took 4 bases from V and 3 from J; bases not matched to a gene: 9. Germline V gives CDR1 MDHEN, CDR2 SYDVKM. The CDR3 covers 18 residues. The CDR3 coding sequence is TGTGCCAGCAGTTCAATCCCCGGGACTAGCGGGAGTACAGATACGCAGTATTTT. This sequence encodes CASSSIPGTSGSTDTQYF.

This clonotype was recorded a few times. This chain connects TRBV29-1 to TRBJ2-5; D uncertain. This CDR3 region has 12 residues. With 2 bases removed from V and 3 bases from J, the gap between germline ends came to 7 bases. Germline assignment: CDR1 SQVTM and CDR2 ANQGSEA. CDR3 loop: CSVEPPKETQYF. CDR3 DNA: TGCAGCGTTGAACCACCCAAAGAGACCCAGTACTTC.

A few counts support this clonotype. This rearrangement joins TRBV2 to TRBJ2-1; D gene unclear. The CDR3 totals 14 residues. Germline-derived CDR1 and CDR2 are SNHLY and FYNNEI. With 4 bases removed from V and 9 bases from J, the gap between germline ends came to 16 bases. The DNA for the CDR3 is TGTGCCAGCAGTGGTGATAAGGCAGACGGTGAGCAGTTCTTC. Translated, it gives CASSGDKADGEQFF.

The chain combines TRBV6-1 with TRBJ2-7; D unclear. The germline V gene has CDR1 MNHNS and CDR2 SASEGT. The ends were cut back, 4 bases at V and 3 bases at J, with 7 bases in the middle. CDR3 size: 12 residues. Written as DNA, the CDR3 is TGTGCCAGCAGTGTAGGTTTCTACGAGCAGTACTTC. Translation: CASSVGFYEQYF.

This clonotype has a handful of counts. The chain couples TRBV18 to TRBJ2-7; 11 bases agree with TRBD1. The J segment lost 6 bases and the V segment lost 3 bases, leaving 4 bases of the junction unmatched. The CDR3 totals 14 residues. The germline CDR1 and CDR2 sequences are KGHSH and LQKENI. CDR3 DNA: TGTGCCAGCTCACCCGGGACAGGGGGAGGCGAGCAGTACTTC. Protein: CASSPGTGGGEQYF. Full variable domain (outside the CDR3, taken from reference TRBV18 and TRBJ2-7): NAGVMQNPRHLVRRRGQEARLRCSPMKGHSHVYWYRQLPEEGLKFMVYLQKENIIDESGMPKERFSAEFPKEGPSILRIQQVVRGDSAAYFCASSPGTGGGEQYFGPGTRLTVT.

The chain couples TRBV6-6 to TRBJ1-5; D ambiguous. The germline gives CDR1 MNHNY, CDR2 SVGAGI (reference sequence). The CDR3 is 14 residues long. Trimming removed 2 bases at V and 2 bases at J, with 7 bases between. In DNA, the CDR3 is TGTGCCAGCAGTTACGCGGGCGGCAATCAGCCCCAGCATTTT. It codes for CASSYAGGNQPQHF.

There are a few counts of this clonotype. The chain combines TRBV7-9 with TRBJ2-5; D tentatively fits TRBD1 or TRBD2 (6 bases each). Trimming removed 3 bases at V and 4 bases at J, with 15 bases between. Germline lookup yields CDR1 SEHNR and CDR2 FQNEAQ (reference sequence). This CDR3 has 15 residues. CDR3 protein: CASSFPKGGGETQYF. In nucleotides, the CDR3 is TGTGCCAGCAGCTTTCCTAAGGGGGGTGGAGAGACCCAGTACTTC.

CDR3 amino acids: CASSQSRLQETQYF. Here the CDR3 DNA reads TGTGCCAGCAGCCAATCCAGGCTCCAAGAGACCCAGTACTTC. The rearrangement uses TRBV14 and TRBJ2-5; no definite D call. CDR1 and CDR2 from the germline V gene are SGHDN and FVKESK. The germline V and J ends were trimmed by 2 bases and 1 base, with 8 bases remaining between them. This CDR3 region has 14 residues.

The sample holds a few counts of this clonotype. V is TRBV6-1 and J is TRBJ2-7, with 7 nucleotides matching TRBD1. CDR3 length: 15 residues. Germline CDR1 MNHNS, CDR2 SASEGT. Germline trimming cut 2 bases from V and 3 bases from J; bases unmatched to any gene: 7. Here the CDR3 DNA reads TGTGCCAGCAGTGAATTTCGGGACAGCAACTACGAGCAGTACTTC. The encoded protein is CASSEFRDSNYEQYF.

This chain links TRBV5-1 with TRBJ1-4; 7 nucleotides agree with TRBD1. CDR3 size: 15 residues. Trimming cost V 0 bases and J 3 bases; bases outside gene matches: 2. Germline V gene data show CDR1 as SGHRS and CDR2 as YFSETQ. CDR3 loop: CASSLGDRPNEKLFF. The CDR3 region has the DNA TGCGCCAGCAGCTTGGGGGACAGACCTAATGAAAAACTGTTTTTT.

The table lists this clonotype with a count of one. This chain joins TRBV28 and TRBJ2-3, with TRBD2 matching 11 bases. The DNA end is a closer match to TRBJ2-7, so the J assignment may be wrong. The CDR3 contains 14 residues. Germline-derived CDR1 and CDR2 are MDHEN and SYDVKM. The CDR3 DNA reads TGTGCCAGCAGTTCTAGCGGGAGGTCCCACGAGCAGTACTTC. Amino acids: CASSSSGRSHEQYF.

The chain uses TRBV10-3 and TRBJ2-3, with 11 bases fitting TRBD2. Germline CDR1 reads ENHRY; CDR2 reads SYGVKD. V was pared by 10 bases and J by 1 base, with 13 bases of the junction left unmatched. This CDR3 spans 17 amino acids. DNA of the CDR3: TGTGCCACCGGGGAGGGGGTACTAGCGGGAGGCACAGATACGCAGTATTTT. It translates to CATGEGVLAGGTDTQYF.

In this sample, this clonotype turned up once. The chain carries TRBV7-2 and TRBJ1-3; 9 nucleotides agree with TRBD1. There are 18 residues in the CDR3. Trimming removed 1 base from V and 0 bases from J; junction bases left unmatched: 7. Germline V lookup: CDR1 SGHTA, CDR2 FQGNSA. CDR3 nucleotides: TGTGCCAGCAGCTTAGGTCCCGGGACAGGGTTCTCTGGAAACACCATATATTTT. It codes for CASSLGPGTGFSGNTIYF.

This clonotype turned up a few times. The chain links TRBV10-2 to TRBJ2-2; the match to TRBD2 covers 7 bases. The CDR3 totals 12 residues. The germline V gene encodes CDR1 WSHSY and CDR2 SAAADI. V gave up 7 bases and J gave up 4 bases; unmatched junction bases: 0. CDR3 nucleotides: TGCGCCAGCAAGCGGGGCACCGGGGAGCTGTTTTTT. Its translation: CASKRGTGELFF.

The rearrangement joins TRBV4-1 to TRBJ2-4; tentatively, D is TRBD2 (6 bases). V was clipped by 1 base and J by 2 bases, with 9 bases between them. CDR3 length: 15 residues. The germline CDR1 and CDR2 sequences are MGHRA and YSYEKL. The CDR3 DNA follows: TGCGCCAGCAGCCAAGGGGGGGTCACCAAAAACATTCAGTACTTC. This gives the protein CASSQGGVTKNIQYF.

This chain connects TRBV7-2 to TRBJ1-3; 7 bases map to TRBD1. The CDR3 has 14 amino acids. Germline trimming cut 5 bases from V and 3 bases from J; bases unmatched to any gene: 4. Germline CDR1 is SGHTA and CDR2 is FQGNSA. In DNA form, the CDR3 reads TGTGCCAGCAGCCGACAGGGCGGTGGAAACACCATATATTTT. Its protein product is CASSRQGGGNTIYF. Based on the CDR3 plus reference TRBV7-2 and TRBJ1-3, the full variable domain is GAGVSQSPSNKVTEKGKDVELRCDPISGHTALYWYRQSLGQGLEFLIYFQGNSAPDKSGLPSDRFSAERTGGSVSTLTIQRTQQEDSAVYLCASSRQGGGNTIYFGEGSWLTVV.

This chain uses TRBV7-9 with TRBJ2-7; the match to TRBD2 covers 12 bases. Germline V gene data show CDR1 as SEHNR and CDR2 as FQNEAQ (reference sequence). The CDR3 extends over 14 amino acids. The CDR3 coding sequence is TGTGGGAGCCAGGAGACTAGCGGGAGATACGAGCAGTACTTC. Protein: CGSQETSGRYEQYF.

This chain links TRBV27 with TRBJ2-5; TRBD2 aligns across 9 bases. From germline, CDR1 is MNHEY and CDR2 SMNVEV (reference sequence). J lost 2 bases, V lost 4 bases, and 5 bases had no gene match. This CDR3 is built from 15 residues. The CDR3 loop is CASSWASGTQETQYF. The CDR3 nucleotides read TGTGCCAGCAGTTGGGCTAGCGGGACTCAAGAGACCCAGTACTTC.

The chain carries TRBV27 and TRBJ2-1; 11 bases map to TRBD1. The CDR3 extends over 15 amino acids. V was pared by 6 bases and J by 5 bases, with 6 bases of the junction left unmatched. CDR1 and CDR2 from the germline V gene are MNHEY and SMNVEV (reference sequence). Here the CDR3 reads CASRSGTGGNNEQFF. CDR3 coding DNA: TGTGCCAGCAGATCCGGGACAGGGGGTAACAATGAGCAGTTCTTC.